This is a list of T cell receptor beta chains from one sample in a study of blood T cell repertoires in COVID-19. Clones were read by immunoSEQ multiplex PCR, and TCRdb kept only the in-frame ones, dropping some. This sample yields approximately 93,000 clones, of which around 86% are seen a single time; about 30% belongs to the top ten. The sequencing input was peripheral blood. The receptors were sampled from a man aged 50-59 years with active or convalescent COVID-19. Each CDR3 is given with its conserved first and last residue. D genes are given only for firm matches. Size tells how often a clone was seen (once, few, many) or the class of an expanded clone, and some rows leave it out.

>TRBV10-3|TRBD1|NA|TRBJ1-1
CAISGGQGVISGTEAFF
TGTGCCATCAGTGGCGGACAGGGGGTGATCTCAGGGACTGAAGCTTTCTTT
>TRBV28|TRBD2|NA|TRBJ2-1
CASIPLVAGDEQFF
TGTGCCAGCATACCGTTGGTAGCGGGAGATGAGCAGTTCTTC
>TRBV28|NA|NA|TRBJ2-3
CAHGAATDTQYF
TGTGCCCATGGAGCCGCGACAGATACGCAGTATTTT
>TRBV19|TRBD2|NA|TRBJ2-1
CASSIMSGSLNEQFF
TGTGCCAGTAGTATCATGAGCGGGAGTTTAAATGAGCAGTTCTTC
>TRBV27|NA|NA|TRBJ1-6
CASSLLGGRGSPLHF
TGTGCCAGCAGTTTATTGGGGGGTAGGGGTTCACCCCTCCACTTT
>TRBV7-2|TRBD1|NA|TRBJ1-4
CASSLARGNEKLFF
TGTGCCAGCAGCTTAGCCAGGGGGAATGAAAAACTGTTTTTT
>TRBV6-5|NA|NA|TRBJ1-6
CASSYGRDGGSPLHF
TGTGCCAGCAGTTACGGCCGGGATGGAGGTTCACCCCTCCACTTT
>TRBV10-1|NA|NA|TRBJ2-7
CASSEQPPGGDTYEQYF
TGCGCCAGCAGTGAGCAACCCCCGGGCGGGGATACCTACGAGCAGTACTTC
>TRBV11-3|NA|NA|TRBJ2-1
CASSLGVGSSYNEQFF
TGTGCCAGCAGCTTAGGGGTGGGCAGCTCCTACAATGAGCAGTTCTTC
>TRBV7-6|NA|NA|TRBJ1-6
CASSASGTPLSPLHF
TGTGCCAGCAGCGCCTCCGGGACACCACTTTCACCCCTCCACTTT
>TRBV5-5|NA|NA|TRBJ1-5
CASSFGAPQDYSNQPQHF
TGTGCCAGCAGCTTTGGGGCCCCACAGGACTATAGCAATCAGCCCCAGCATTTT
>TRBV12-5|TRBD2|NA|TRBJ2-2
CASGLVLGLAGGPSTGELFF
TGTGCTAGTGGTTTGGTACTTGGACTAGCGGGGGGCCCAAGCACCGGGGAGCTGTTTTTT
>TRBV5-1|NA|NA|TRBJ1-3
CASSSTGSNTIYF
TGCGCCAGCAGCTCCACAGGGTCAAACACCATATATTTT
>TRBV5-5|NA|NA|TRBJ2-3
CASSPGTDTQYF
TGTGCCAGCAGCCCGGGTACAGATACGCAGTATTTT
>TRBV10-3|TRBD1|few|TRBJ1-1
CAISESYRDRGPMDFF
TGTGCCATCAGTGAGTCATACCGGGACAGGGGACCTATGGATTTCTTT
>TRBV13|NA|NA|TRBJ2-3
CASSLALGGTDTQYF
TGTGCCAGCAGCTTAGCCCTTGGGGGCACTGATACGCAGTATTTT
>TRBV6-2/TRBV6-3|TRBD1|NA|TRBJ2-7
CASSTRAGGLDEQYF
TGTGCCAGCAGCACCCGCGCAGGGGGTTTAGACGAGCAGTACTTC
>TRBV19|TRBD1|NA|TRBJ2-5
CASTNRGQGYETQYF
TGTGCCAGTACTAATAGGGGACAGGGATACGAGACCCAGTACTTC
>TRBV28|TRBD1|NA|TRBJ1-6
CASGLIPGQNTPLHF
TGTGCCAGCGGACTAATCCCGGGACAGAACACACCCCTCCACTTT
>TRBV5-1|TRBD2|NA|TRBJ2-1
CASSLSLAGEQFF
TGCGCCAGCAGCCTAAGTCTAGCGGGTGAGCAGTTCTTC
>TRBV7-9|NA|NA|TRBJ2-1
CASSLEGGDEQFF
TGTGCCAGCAGCTTAGAAGGGGGGGATGAGCAGTTCTTC
>TRBV30|TRBD2|NA|TRBJ2-7
CAWSIAGGAFPFYEQYF
TGTGCCTGGAGTATAGCGGGGGGGGCGTTCCCTTTCTACGAGCAGTACTTC
>TRBV7-9|TRBD1|NA|TRBJ2-5
CASSLGTGGQETQYF
TGTGCCAGCAGCCTGGGGACAGGGGGCCAAGAGACCCAGTACTTC
>TRBV10-3|TRBD2|NA|TRBJ2-1
CAISDPGLAGGPDYNEQFF
TGTGCCATCAGTGATCCGGGACTAGCGGGAGGGCCCGACTACAATGAGCAGTTCTTC
>TRBV28|TRBD1|NA|TRBJ1-5
CASLGQALSRRSNQPQHF
TGTGCCAGCCTTGGACAGGCTCTATCGAGAAGGAGCAATCAGCCCCAGCATTTT
>TRBV7-2|NA|NA|TRBJ1-5
CASSLERGSNQPQHF
TGTGCCAGCAGCTTAGAAAGGGGCAGCAATCAGCCCCAGCATTTT
>TRBV6-5|NA|NA|TRBJ2-7
CASTWTEPTTSPPYF
TGTGCCAGCACTTGGACAGAGCCTACCACATCCCCCCCGTACTTC
>TRBV5-1|TRBD2|NA|TRBJ2-2
CASSLLAGDTGELFF
TGCGCCAGCAGCTTGCTAGCGGGAGACACCGGGGAGCTGTTTTTT
>TRBV5-8|NA|NA|TRBJ2-3
CASRYTDTQYF
TGTGCCAGCAGGTACACAGATACGCAGTATTTT
>TRBV19|NA|few|TRBJ2-6
CATNEGYGANVLTF
TGTGCCACGAACGAGGGTTATGGGGCCAACGTCCTGACTTTC
>TRBV5-1|TRBD1|NA|TRBJ2-5
CASSFSNRQGEETQYF
TGCGCCAGCAGCTTCTCGAACAGACAGGGGGAAGAGACCCAGTACTTC
>TRBV6-5|NA|NA|TRBJ1-1
CASRADRHSSEAFF
TGTGCCAGCAGGGCCGACCGACACTCCTCTGAAGCTTTCTTT
>TRBV5-1|TRBD1|once|TRBJ1-5
CASSLDGTGLSNQPQHF
TGCGCCAGCAGCTTGGACGGGACAGGGTTGAGCAATCAGCCCCAGCATTTT
>TRBV7-8|NA|once|TRBJ2-7
CASSFSGYEQYF
TGTGCCAGCAGCTTCTCAGGCTACGAGCAGTACTTC
>TRBV10-3|NA|NA|TRBJ1-6
CAISEWAGRNSPLHF
TGTGCCATCAGTGAATGGGCAGGGCGCAATTCACCCCTCCACTTT
>TRBV30|NA|NA|TRBJ1-6
CAWSSGSPLHF
TGTGCCTGGAGTTCGGGTTCACCCCTCCACTTT
>TRBV7-2|NA|NA|TRBJ1-5
CASSPILGGSQPQHF
TGTGCCAGCAGCCCAATCTTGGGGGGGAGTCAGCCCCAGCATTTT
>TRBV5-6|NA|NA|TRBJ1-3
CASSSLFSSGNTIYF
TGTGCCAGCAGCTCCCTCTTTAGCTCTGGAAACACCATATATTTT
>TRBV10-2|NA|NA|TRBJ2-1
CASSESWGGAYNEQFF
TGCGCCAGCAGTGAGTCGTGGGGCGGAGCCTACAATGAGCAGTTCTTC
>TRBV18|NA|NA|TRBJ2-2
CASSPREANTGELFF
TGTGCCAGCTCACCGAGGGAAGCGAACACCGGGGAGCTGTTTTTT
>TRBV5-5|NA|NA|TRBJ1-1
CASSLAAGGWMNTEAFF
TGTGCCAGCAGCTTGGCGGCTGGAGGGTGGATGAACACTGAAGCTTTCTTT
>TRBV18|NA|once|TRBJ2-3
CASSPPAVDTQYF
TGTGCCAGCTCACCACCGGCAGTTGATACGCAGTATTTT
>TRBV10-3|NA|NA|TRBJ1-5
CAISESDNSNQPQHF
TGTGCCATCAGTGAGTCCGACAATAGCAATCAGCCCCAGCATTTT
>TRBV5-1|TRBD1|NA|TRBJ1-6
CASSFGTGEGHNSPLHF
TGCGCCAGCAGCTTCGGGACAGGGGAAGGGCATAATTCACCCCTCCACTTT
>TRBV2|TRBD1|NA|TRBJ1-4
CASSIGQGNEKLFF
TGTGCCAGCAGTATCGGACAGGGCAATGAAAAACTGTTTTTT
>TRBV2|NA|NA|TRBJ1-2
CASSRGADYGYTF
TGTGCCAGCAGCCGGGGGGCAGATTATGGCTACACCTTC
>TRBV27|TRBD1|NA|TRBJ1-4
CASSSDRGFISVEKLFF
TGTGCCAGCAGTTCCGACAGGGGGTTCATTTCGGTGGAAAAACTGTTTTTT
>TRBV19|NA|NA|TRBJ2-7
CASSPSGLNSYEQYF
TGTGCCAGTAGCCCGAGCGGACTAAACTCCTACGAGCAGTACTTC
>TRBV5-5|NA|NA|TRBJ2-7
CASSAIGQGIYEQYF
TGTGCCAGCAGCGCCATCGGGCAGGGAATCTACGAGCAGTACTTC
>TRBV27|NA|NA|TRBJ2-7
CASSLVREFEQYF
TGTGCCAGCAGTTTGGTCAGGGAATTCGAGCAGTACTTC
>TRBV7-9|NA|NA|TRBJ2-5
CASSLVPGVGETQYF
TGTGCCAGCAGCTTAGTTCCAGGGGTTGGTGAGACCCAGTACTTC
>TRBV6-2/TRBV6-3|NA|NA|TRBJ2-2
CASSIRLARELFF
TGTGCCAGCAGCATCAGGCTCGCGAGGGAGCTGTTTTTT
>TRBV4-1|NA|once|TRBJ1-2
CASSPTGGQYGYTF
TGCGCCAGCAGCCCGACGGGGGGGCAATATGGCTACACCTTC
>TRBV7-8|NA|NA|TRBJ1-3
CASSPLGSSGNTIYF
TGTGCCAGCAGCCCACTAGGCAGCTCTGGAAACACCATATATTTT
>TRBV10-3|NA|NA|TRBJ2-7
CAISNSISGDEQYF
TGTGCCATCAGTAATAGCATCTCCGGCGACGAGCAGTACTTC
>TRBV5-1|NA|NA|TRBJ1-1
CASSLIRGKSEAFF
TGCGCCAGCAGCTTGATTAGGGGGAAGTCTGAAGCTTTCTTT
>TRBV7-7|TRBD2|NA|TRBJ2-5
CASSLQGGTSGQETQYF
TGTGCCAGCAGCTTGCAAGGGGGGACTAGCGGACAAGAGACCCAGTACTTC